What follows are 18 T cell receptor beta chains derived from one specimen sequenced in a study of blood T cell repertoires in COVID-19. Generated by immunoSEQ multiplex PCR, the TCRdb table keeps only in-frame clones and is missing some. Counted here are 130,000 or so clones, more than 60% occurring once; the ten biggest clones make up 2.2%. Sequencing was performed on peripheral blood. These receptors all stem from a woman in her seventies with acute or convalescent COVID-19.

This chain joins TRBV29-1 and TRBJ1-2; TRBD1 matches at 7 bases. The CDR3 extends over 16 amino acids. Trimming cost V 0 bases and J 0 bases; bases outside gene matches: 7. Per the germline V gene, CDR1 is SQVTM and CDR2 is ANQGSEA. CDR3 protein: CSVEEPRQGANYGYTF. The DNA for the CDR3 is TGCAGCGTTGAAGAACCTCGACAGGGTGCTAACTATGGCTACACCTTC. The whole variable domain, filled in from reference TRBV29-1 and TRBJ1-2, reads SAVISQKPSRDICQRGTSLTIQCQVDSQVTMMFWYRQQPGQSLTLIATANQGSEATYESGFVIDKFPISRPNLTFSTLTVSNMSPEDSSIYLCSVEEPRQGANYGYTFGSGTRLTVV.

In DNA form, the CDR3 reads TGTGCCAGAATCCCCCGGACAGGGTTGTGCTACGAGCAGTACTTC. Protein product: CARIPRTGLCYEQYF. This chain joins TRBV5-3 and TRBJ2-7, with 8 positions matching TRBD1. TRBV5-3 is sorted into the ORF group, with uncertain function. This CDR3 is 15 amino acids long. J lost 3 bases, V lost 6 bases, and 11 bases had no gene match.

The chain recombines TRBV27 with TRBJ2-5, with 9 nucleotides matching TRBD2. From germline, CDR1 is MNHEY and CDR2 SMNVEV (reference sequence). V was pared by 6 bases and J by 5 bases, with 34 bases of the junction left unmatched. CDR3 size: 23 residues. CDR3 region: CASSEYNPGSMGLALTGLETQYF. The CDR3 DNA reads TGTGCCAGCAGCGAATATAATCCCGGGTCGATGGGACTAGCTCTCACGGGTCTTGAGACCCAGTACTTC.

This clone was detected a few times. The chain links TRBV5-6 to TRBJ2-4; D unclear. The ends were cut back, 7 bases at V and 0 bases at J, with 8 bases in the middle. Germline CDR1 is SGHDT and CDR2 is YYEEEE. The CDR3 length is 13 residues. The CDR3 loop is CASVKLAKNIQYF. CDR3 coding DNA: TGTGCCAGCGTGAAGCTAGCCAAAAACATTCAGTACTTC.

This sequence joins TRBV5-1 and TRBJ2-6; D might be TRBD1 (6 bases). CDR3 length: 17 amino acids. V lost 5 bases and J lost 2, with 17 bases in between. Germline CDR1 reads SGHRS; CDR2 reads YFSETQ. The CDR3 loop is CASSLPSPGAGANVLTF. CDR3 sequence (DNA): TGCGCCAGCAGTTTACCCTCTCCAGGGGCTGGGGCCAACGTCCTGACTTTC.

The chain links TRBV5-1 to TRBJ2-2, with TRBD2 as a possible D gene (5 bases). Per germline, CDR1 SGHRS and CDR2 YFSETQ. The CDR3 is 15 residues long. Deletions cut 0 bases from V and 2 bases from J, with 8 bases between. The chain's CDR3 is CASSLVPGNTGELFF. The DNA of the CDR3 is TGCGCCAGCAGCTTGGTTCCGGGAAACACCGGGGAGCTGTTTTTT.

The chain carries TRBV7-3 and TRBJ2-3, with TRBD1 matching over 7 bases. Germline loops: CDR1 SGHTA, CDR2 FQGTGA. The CDR3 loop spans 12 amino acids. Unmatched junction bases numbered 5, after V lost 4 bases and J lost 10 bases. The DNA for the CDR3 is TGTGCCAGCAGCTCGACAGGGATGGCGCAGTATTTT. Its translation: CASSSTGMAQYF.

This clone has just one count. The gene calls are TRBV29-1 and TRBJ2-7; TRBD1 might be the D (5 bases). V shed 5 bases and J shed 1 base, with 9 bases lying between them. The CDR3 has 12 amino acids. The germline gives CDR1 SQVTM, CDR2 ANQGSEA. The CDR3 DNA sequence: TGCAGCGTTTGGGGCCGATCCTACGAGCAGTACTTC. Its protein is CSVWGRSYEQYF.

The V gene is TRBV27, the J gene TRBJ1-2, with 8 bases that match TRBD1. The CDR3 totals 16 residues. Germline lookup yields CDR1 MNHEY and CDR2 SMNVEV (reference sequence). The V segment lost 5 bases and the J segment 3 bases; nucleotides outside the gene matches: 11. The CDR3 region is CASSPYSTTGDYGYTF. In nucleotides, the CDR3 is TGTGCCAGCAGTCCGTATAGTACGACAGGGGACTATGGCTACACCTTC.

In this sample, this clone turned up once. V and J are TRBV15 and TRBJ2-6; 12 bases map to TRBD1. The V gene's germline CDR1 is LNHNV and CDR2 YYDKDF (reference sequence). The CDR3 has 20 amino acids. V dropped 3 bases and J dropped 2; count of bases not matched to a gene: 11. This chain's CDR3 is CATSSFPGQGATAGANVLTF. As DNA, the CDR3 is TGTGCCACCAGCAGTTTCCCGGGACAGGGGGCAACAGCTGGGGCCAACGTCCTGACTTTC.

The chain is built from TRBV29-1 and TRBJ2-5; 12 bases agree with TRBD2. Per germline, CDR1 SQVTM and CDR2 ANQGSEA. V trimming: 2 bases; J trimming: 2 bases; junction bases outside the gene matches: 6. The CDR3 contains 16 residues. CDR3 coding DNA: TGCAGCGTTGAACTAGCGGGGGGGCCGCGGCAAGAGACCCAGTACTTC. Residues: CSVELAGGPRQETQYF. Looking up the rest from reference TRBV29-1 and TRBJ2-5 gives the full variable domain: SAVISQKPSRDICQRGTSLTIQCQVDSQVTMMFWYRQQPGQSLTLIATANQGSEATYESGFVIDKFPISRPNLTFSTLTVSNMSPEDSSIYLCSVELAGGPRQETQYFGPGTRLLVL.

The table lists this clone with a few counts. The chain has TRBV11-2 and TRBJ2-2, with D maybe TRBD2 (5 bases). This CDR3 has 16 residues. CDR1 is SGHAT and CDR2 is FQNNGV in the germline V gene. V was clipped by 1 base and J by 1 base, with 10 bases between them. The CDR3 DNA sequence: TGTGCCAGCAGCTTAGGTGTTGGGAGGAACACCGGGGAGCTGTTTTTT. This gives the protein CASSLGVGRNTGELFF.

The chain couples TRBV3-1 (or the pseudogene TRBV3-2) to TRBJ2-5; D possibly corresponds to TRBD2 (6 bases). V gave up 0 bases and J gave up 1 base, with 12 bases separating them. CDR3 length equals 16 residues. Germline lookup yields CDR1 LGHDT and CDR2 YNNKEL (reference sequence). The CDR3 nucleotides read TGTGCCAGCAGCCAAGAGTCCCTAGCGTTCCAAGAGACCCAGTACTTC. Its protein product is CASSQESLAFQETQYF.

This clone appeared a few times. The gene calls are TRBV6-5 and TRBJ1-6; a weak D match, TRBD1 (5 bases). Trimming removed 2 bases from V and 9 bases from J, with 17 bases in between. The CDR3 covers 16 residues. CDR1 MNHEY and CDR2 SVGAGI come from the germline V gene. The CDR3 loop is CASSYGGGRAGSPLHF. The CDR3 DNA reads as TGTGCCAGCAGTTACGGGGGAGGCAGGGCGGGTTCACCCCTCCACTTT.

The gene calls are TRBV27 and TRBJ1-2; D is ambiguous. The CDR3 is made up of 13 amino acids. V was shortened by 7 bases and J by 2 bases, with 11 bases between the two germline ends. CDR1 and CDR2 (germline): MNHEY, SMNVEV (reference sequence). In nucleotides, the CDR3 is TGTGCCAGCACTAAAAATCCCAACTATGGCTACACCTTC. It codes for CASTKNPNYGYTF.

This clone appeared a few times. The gene calls are TRBV3-1 (or the pseudogene TRBV3-2) and TRBJ1-6, with D tentatively TRBD1 (6 bases). V gave up 1 base and J gave up 9 bases, with 16 bases separating them. The CDR3 runs to 16 residues. CDR1 and CDR2 (germline): LGHDT, YNNKEL (reference sequence). The CDR3 coding sequence is TGTGCCAGCAGCCAAGGTGACGACAGGCTGGGTTCACCCCTCCACTTT. Translated, it gives CASSQGDDRLGSPLHF.

The CDR3 reads CASSDRQGKNTEAFF. DNA for the CDR3: TGTGCCAGTAGTGACAGACAGGGGAAGAACACTGAAGCTTTCTTT. This sequence joins TRBV19 and TRBJ1-1; 8 positions agree with TRBD1. The germline V gene has CDR1 LNHDA and CDR2 SQIVND (reference sequence). The ends lost 5 bases at V and 1 base at J; junction bases unmatched: 6. This CDR3 region has 15 residues.

The genes are TRBV5-1 and TRBJ1-1; D unclear. Trimming cost V 4 bases and J 3 bases, with 13 bases left between them. Germline V gene sequence: CDR1 SGHRS, CDR2 YFSETQ. The CDR3 contains 14 residues. The CDR3 nucleotides are TGCGCCAGCAGCCCCGGGGTGAGGGACACTGAAGCTTTCTTT. Translation gives CASSPGVRDTEAFF.